This T cell receptor (beta chain) is drawn from a study of T cell responses to AZD1222 COVID-19 vaccine. Study results and limitations: Receipt of two AZD1222 doses was followed by a rise in Spike-specific TCR breadth and depth. Mostly white British, mostly female donors; authors suggested clonal diversity may be underestimated.

Concerning this clone itself: Its target is unknown.

CDR3 length equals 17 residues. CDR1 and CDR2 from the germline V gene are MGHRA and YSYEKL. The V and J ends lost 4 bases and 0 bases, in that order; junction bases with no gene match: 6. Sequenced by immunoSEQ multiplex PCR; TCRdb stores in-frame clones only, minus some. The sample records some 180,000 clones, about 83% being singletons. Recipients boosted at about 4 weeks or about 12 weeks are pooled. The chain joins TRBV4-1 to TRBJ1-3; 10 bases are shared with TRBD1. The receptor comes from an adult who received the AZD1222 COVID-19 vaccine. Specimen: peripheral blood, collected 28 days after the second AZD1222 dose. DNA of the CDR3: TGCGCCAGCAGCCGCCAGACAGGGGGCTACTCTGGAAACACCATATATTTT. The encoded protein is CASSRQTGGYSGNTIYF.